The sample holds a few counts of the clone carrying this T cell receptor beta chain. Its antigen is not identified. Cells sorted as Tregs were CD4+, CD25+ and CD127-/low. Study-wide points: Tumor Treg TCRs overlapped most with tumor naive CD4+ cells. The TCR gene usage of tumor memory CD4+ T cells clustered together with blood and lymph node memory CD4+ cells and with lymph node naive CD4+ cells. The larger-cohort validation was restricted to a single TCR beta V-J rearrangement rather than whole repertoires.

The CDR3 totals 17 residues. With 1 base clipped from V and 4 bases from J, the junction kept 11 bases outside the gene matches. After constant-region reverse-primer amplification, full-length variable regions underwent semi-nested PCR with Nested Universal Primer A. MiXCR was run by TCRdb on the 5' RACE reads, yielding one entry per CDR3 protein. This repertoire shows about 57,000 distinct CDR3 sequences, roughly 28% found once; its top ten account for 2% to 2.5%. The V gene is TRBV12-3 or TRBV12-4, the J gene TRBJ1-2; TRBD1 matches 8 bases. The sequencing input was tumor-infiltrating Tregs sorted from the breast tumor. The sequence derives from a female donor with breast cancer. As DNA, the CDR3 is TGTGCCAGCAGTTTAGATTCAGGGGGCAGAAAAGTCTATGGCTACACCTTC. Translating gives CASSLDSGGRKVYGYTF.